This T cell receptor (beta chain) was recovered during a study of OX40 agonist ivuxolimab in advanced cancers. TCRdb's table, derived via immunoSEQ multiplex PCR, lists solely in-frame clones and lacks some. Of 50,000 to 65,000 clones listed, around 81% are singletons. Autoimmune disease history or systemic immunosuppression disqualified patients. CDR3 length equals 17 residues. Germline CDR1 reads LNHDA; CDR2 reads SQIVND (reference sequence). With V trimmed by 9 bases and J by 0 bases, 11 bases remained unmatched. The sequence was obtained from an adult with an advanced solid tumor such as melanoma, head and neck, liver or kidney cancer. V is TRBV19 and J is TRBJ1-3, with 10 bases identical to TRBD1. The specimen comprised CD4+ or CD8+ T cells sorted from blood, sampled in a trial of the OX40 agonist ivuxolimab. The CDR3 region has the DNA TGTGCCAGCGTTGTGAGACAGGGGGCCGGCTCTGGAAACACCATATATTTT. As protein: CASVVRQGAGSGNTIYF.